Reported below is one T cell receptor (beta chain). Its antigen is not known. Primers for the PCR totalled 60 Vbeta and 13 Jbeta. Some clones are missing from TCRdb's copy, which holds only in-frame ones; the method was immunoSEQ multiplex PCR. The table includes about 87,000 clones, 70% to 80% detected once. Per germline, CDR1 SGDLS and CDR2 YYNGEE. With 3 bases clipped from V and 7 bases from J, the junction kept 3 bases outside the gene matches. CDR3 length: 14 residues. This entry belongs to a study of cytomegalovirus exposure and HLA in healthy donors. Study-level points and caveats: In a later analysis, a genetic analysis reported fewer productive-TCR N-insertions in an Asian-associated ancestry cluster than the cohort average. Sequencing likely caused a cluster of highly shared sequence variants. The study assumed roughly uniform donor sequencing depth for presence/absence analyses.

The material sequenced was PBMCs. The V gene is TRBV9, the J gene TRBJ1-4; TRBD1 matches at 10 bases. This clonotype was obtained from a man aged 25-45 years in good health and CMV-seropositive. The CDR3 loop is CASSDGTGVEKLFF. The DNA for the CDR3 is TGTGCCAGCAGCGACGGGACAGGGGTTGAAAAACTGTTTTTT.